A single sample is the source of the 19 T cell receptor beta chains below, sequenced in a study of T cell responses to AZD1222 COVID-19 vaccine. Only in-frame clones appear in the TCRdb table, and some are missing; sequencing was by immunoSEQ multiplex PCR. Found here are about 76,000 clones, 65% to 80% of them singletons; the top ten hold 27%. This specimen consisted of peripheral blood, obtained 28 days after the second dose of the MenACWY control vaccine. The receptors shown here come from an adult who received the MenACWY meningococcal vaccine as a control.

V gene TRBV9 combines with J gene TRBJ1-1, with D uncertain. The CDR3 runs to 13 residues. V gave up 4 bases and J gave up 5 bases, with 12 bases separating them. The V gene's germline CDR1 is SGDLS and CDR2 YYNGEE. The CDR3 is CASSRRQRTEAFF. The CDR3 nucleotides read TGTGCCAGCAGCAGGAGGCAAAGGACTGAAGCTTTCTTT. Complete variable domain (other parts from reference TRBV9 and TRBJ1-1): DSGVTQTPKHLITATGQRVTLRCSPRSGDLSVYWYQQSLDQGLQFLIQYYNGEERAKGNILERFSAQQFPDLHSELNLSSLELGDSALYFCASSRRQRTEAFFGQGTRLTVV.

The genes are TRBV3-1 (or the pseudogene TRBV3-2) and TRBJ2-1; a possible D gene is TRBD2 (5 bases). The CDR3 is made up of 15 amino acids. V lost 2 bases, J lost 10 bases, and 18 bases lay in between. Germline assignment: CDR1 LGHDT and CDR2 YNNKEL (reference sequence). Written as DNA, the CDR3 is TGTGCCAGCAGCCAAAGTCTAGCCAAAAGAGGAGAGCAGTTCTTC. Translation gives CASSQSLAKRGEQFF.

V gene TRBV4-1 combines with J gene TRBJ2-3; 7 bases line up with TRBD2. The junction had 7 bases not matched to a gene; V was cut back by 4 bases and J by 6 bases. Germline V gives CDR1 MGHRA, CDR2 YSYEKL. The CDR3 runs to 14 residues. This CDR3 is CASSPYAGEDTQYF. The CDR3 coding sequence is TGCGCCAGCAGCCCGTATGCGGGAGAGGATACGCAGTATTTT.

This clone was seen only once. The chain employs TRBV6-6 and TRBJ2-2; D is possibly TRBD2 (6 bases). The CDR3 is 14 residues long. V shed 6 bases and J shed 2 bases, with 10 bases lying between them. In germline, CDR1 is MNHNY, CDR2 SVGAGI (reference sequence). The CDR3: CASSLAKNTGELFF. The CDR3 DNA sequence: TGTGCCAGCAGCCTAGCGAAAAACACCGGGGAGCTGTTTTTT.

The genes are TRBV18 and TRBJ1-1, with a tentative D call TRBD1 (6 bases). The CDR3 length is 13 residues. V lost 5 bases and J 1 base, leaving 8 bases between the germline ends. Looked up from germline, CDR1 is KGHSH and CDR2 is LQKENI. Here the CDR3 DNA reads TGTGCCAGCTCATCGACAGGGAACACTGAAGCTTTCTTT. Translated: CASSSTGNTEAFF. The full variable domain, completed using reference TRBV18 and TRBJ1-1, is NAGVMQNPRHLVRRRGQEARLRCSPMKGHSHVYWYRQLPEEGLKFMVYLQKENIIDESGMPKERFSAEFPKEGPSILRIQQVVRGDSAAYFCASSSTGNTEAFFGQGTRLTVV.

The V gene is TRBV6-2 or TRBV6-3, the J gene TRBJ1-1; D gene uncertain. Germline V lookup: CDR1 MNHEY, CDR2 SVGEGT. The CDR3 contains 12 residues. V was trimmed by 6 bases and J by 0 bases, leaving 5 bases between them. DNA for the CDR3: TGTGCCAGCAGCCGCCTGAACACTGAAGCTTTCTTT. Translated: CASSRLNTEAFF.

CDR3 amino acids: CASSLGGTYGYTF. The CDR3 coding sequence is TGTGCCAGCAGCTTAGGAGGGACTTATGGCTACACCTTC. V and J are TRBV7-9 and TRBJ1-2; weak D call: TRBD1 (5 bases). In germline, CDR1 is SEHNR, CDR2 FQNEAQ (reference sequence). This CDR3 is built from 13 residues. Trimming shortened V by 1 base and J by 5 bases, and 8 bases separated the two germline ends.

The chain joins TRBV7-3 to TRBJ2-1, with a tentative D call TRBD1 (6 bases). CDR1 and CDR2 (germline): SGHTA, FQGTGA. The CDR3 has 15 residues. The ends were cut back, 1 base at V and 2 bases at J, with 9 bases in the middle. Here the CDR3 DNA reads TGTGCCAGCAGCTTAAGCCAGGGGCCCTACAATGAGCAGTTCTTC. Its translation: CASSLSQGPYNEQFF.

The chain employs TRBV7-2 and TRBJ2-5; 7 bases map to TRBD2. The germline gives CDR1 SGHTA, CDR2 FQGNSA. The CDR3 is 14 amino acids. The V gene end was trimmed by 3 bases and the J gene end by 4 bases; junction bases not matched to a gene: 5. CDR3 nucleotide sequence: TGTGCCAGCAGCTTGTTATCGGGGGGAGAGACCCAGTACTTC. It specifies CASSLLSGGETQYF.

Notes on this clone: Within the sample, other DNA sequences also encode this same CDR3. V and J are TRBV18 and TRBJ2-5; D is undetermined. V was pared by 1 base and J by 5 bases, with 8 bases between. Germline values: CDR1 KGHSH, CDR2 LQKENI. CDR3 length equals 13 residues. CDR3 nucleotide sequence: TGTGCCAGCTCACCACAGGGCTTGGAGACCCAGTACTTC. It is translated as CASSPQGLETQYF.

The rearrangement joins TRBV28 to TRBJ2-5; tentatively, D is TRBD2 (7 bases). Germline V gene lookup returns CDR1 MDHEN and CDR2 SYDVKM. The length of the CDR3 is 12 residues. The germline V and J ends were trimmed by 4 bases and 9 bases, with 12 bases remaining between them. The CDR3 bases are TGTGCCAGCAGTTCGCGGGGGCAGGCCCAGTACTTC. The encoded protein is CASSSRGQAQYF.

This clone was detected only a few times. The V call is TRBV6-1, the J call TRBJ1-2, with D possibly matching TRBD1 (6 bases). The V and J ends lost 3 bases and 3 bases respectively, with 14 bases between them. CDR3 length equals 15 residues. CDR1 is MNHNS, CDR2 SASEGT, per germline. The CDR3 nucleotides read TGTGCCAGCAGTGAGGCCAGGGGAGCGTACTATGGCTACACCTTC. As protein: CASSEARGAYYGYTF.

This clone was observed a single time. The CDR3 nucleotides are TGTGCCAGTACCCCGGGGGGGGGACAAGAGACCCAGTACTTC. This encodes CASTPGGGQETQYF. V gene TRBV19 combines with J gene TRBJ2-5, with 8 bases fitting TRBD2. This CDR3 is 14 amino acids long. CDR1 LNHDA and CDR2 SQIVND come from the germline V gene (reference sequence). V shed 7 bases and J 2 bases; nucleotides not matched to a gene: 6.

A few counts support this clone. In the same sample, other DNA sequences code for this CDR3. This chain uses TRBV19 with TRBJ1-2; no firm D call. V lost 3 bases and J 0 bases, leaving 8 bases between the germline ends. CDR1 and CDR2 from the germline V gene are LNHDA and SQIVND (reference sequence). The CDR3 has 14 residues. CDR3 amino acids: CASSIQRTNYGYTF. As DNA, the CDR3 is TGTGCCAGTAGTATTCAGAGGACTAACTATGGCTACACCTTC.

This chain joins TRBV7-9 and TRBJ2-6; a weak D match, TRBD1 (5 bases). The CDR3 runs to 15 residues. The V and J ends lost 1 base and 9 bases respectively, with 13 bases between them. Looked up from germline, CDR1 is SEHNR and CDR2 is FQNEAQ (reference sequence). CDR3 sequence: CASSLGLGANNVLTF. For the CDR3, the DNA is TGTGCCAGCAGCTTAGGTTTAGGGGCGAACAACGTCCTGACTTTC.

V is TRBV10-2 and J is TRBJ1-6; D might be TRBD1 (5 bases). The V gene's germline CDR1 is WSHSY and CDR2 SAAADI. The CDR3 runs 11 residues. The V and J ends lost 8 bases and 14 bases respectively, with 13 bases between them. The CDR3 DNA is TGCGCCAGCCAGAAGGAGGGGACCCTCCACTTT. Translated, it gives CASQKEGTLHF.

The rearrangement uses TRBV18 and TRBJ2-2; 10 bases map to TRBD1. The CDR3 is 16 amino acids. The junction had 5 bases not matched to a gene; V was cut back by 4 bases and J by 3 bases. Germline-derived CDR1 and CDR2 are KGHSH and LQKENI. The CDR3 nucleotides read TGTGCCAGCTCACTCAGACAGGGGGCGGACACCGGGGAGCTGTTTTTT. The encoded protein is CASSLRQGADTGELFF.

The chain links TRBV5-4 to TRBJ2-2; D unresolved. Trimming left V 6 bases short and J 0 bases short, with 9 bases between. This CDR3 contains 14 residues. CDR1 and CDR2 (germline): SGHNT, YYREEE (reference sequence). The CDR3 DNA follows: TGTGCCAGCACTTACGACGCGAACACCGGGGAGCTGTTTTTT. This codes for CASTYDANTGELFF.

The genes are TRBV5-6 and TRBJ1-1, with D unclear. The CDR3 has 15 amino acids. Germline V gives CDR1 SGHDT, CDR2 YYEEEE. With 0 bases removed from V and 3 bases from J, the gap between germline ends came to 12 bases. CDR3 residues: CASSLGPASYTEAFF. In DNA, the CDR3 is TGTGCCAGCAGCTTGGGACCAGCCTCCTACACTGAAGCTTTCTTT.